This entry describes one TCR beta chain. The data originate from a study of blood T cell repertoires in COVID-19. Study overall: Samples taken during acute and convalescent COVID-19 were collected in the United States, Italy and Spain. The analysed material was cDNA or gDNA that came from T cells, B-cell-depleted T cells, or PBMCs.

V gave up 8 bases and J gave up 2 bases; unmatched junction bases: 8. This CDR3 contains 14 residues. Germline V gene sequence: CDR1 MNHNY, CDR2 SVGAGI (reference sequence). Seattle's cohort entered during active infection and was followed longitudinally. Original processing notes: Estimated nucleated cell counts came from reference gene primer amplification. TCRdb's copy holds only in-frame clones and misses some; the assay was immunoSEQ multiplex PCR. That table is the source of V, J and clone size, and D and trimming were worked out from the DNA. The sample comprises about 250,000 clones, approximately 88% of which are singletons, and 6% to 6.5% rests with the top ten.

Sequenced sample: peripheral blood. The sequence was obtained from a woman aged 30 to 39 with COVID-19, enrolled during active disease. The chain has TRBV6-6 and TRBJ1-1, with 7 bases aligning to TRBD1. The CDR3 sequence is CASDPDRDNTEAFF. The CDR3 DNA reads TGTGCCAGCGACCCAGACAGGGACAACACTGAAGCTTTCTTT.